This TCR beta chain came from a study of blood T cell repertoires in COVID-19. Study details: Donors in the United States, Italy and Spain gave samples during acute or convalescent COVID-19. T cells, B-cell-depleted T cells, or PBMCs supplied cDNA or gDNA.

Original data processing: Reference gene primer amplification yielded estimated nucleated cell counts. Only in-frame clones appear in the TCRdb table, and some are missing; sequencing was by immunoSEQ multiplex PCR. V and J calls and clone size come straight from that table; D and trimming were deduced from the DNA. Seen here are about 350,000 clones, 88% observed once, and the top ten hold just under 7.5%. The germline V and J ends were trimmed by 4 bases and 3 bases, with 9 bases remaining between them. This CDR3 comprises 13 residues. Germline-derived CDR1 and CDR2 are LGHDT and YNNKEL (reference sequence).

This chain uses TRBV3-1 (or the pseudogene TRBV3-2) with TRBJ1-2; D ambiguous. Sequencing was done on a sample of peripheral blood. The sequence derives from a woman in her sixties or seventies with COVID-19, enrolled during active disease. The CDR3 sequence is CASSRLGDYGYTF. CDR3 DNA sequence: TGTGCCAGCAGCCGGTTGGGCGACTATGGCTACACCTTC.